The 32 T cell receptor beta chains below were found in one sample sequenced in a study of radiation and T cells in renal cell carcinoma. This table comes from immunoSEQ multiplex PCR, and its TCRdb copy is limited to in-frame clones, with some not included. The data show about 78,000 clones, with roughly nine tenths seen just once and 6% held by the top ten. Stated time point: blood 4 weeks post-SBRT, at nephrectomy. The treatment denotes: 15 Gy SBRT to primary tumor, nephrectomy 4 weeks later. Sample: blood, taken from a patient whose treatment included radiotherapy and nephrectomy. Source of these receptors: a woman aged 65 to 85 with renal cell carcinoma.

The genes are TRBV4-3 and TRBJ1-2, with D perhaps matching TRBD1 (6 bases). The V and J ends lost 3 bases and 3 bases respectively, with 17 bases between them. The CDR3 is made up of 16 amino acids. Germline-derived CDR1 and CDR2 are LGHNA and YSLEER. The CDR3, as DNA: TGCGCCAGCAGCCAGGCCTTCCGGGGGCGCGACTATGGCTACACCTTC. Translation gives CASSQAFRGRDYGYTF.

J is TRBJ1-6 and V is TRBV7-2; D might be TRBD1 (6 bases). Germline CDR1 is SGHTA and CDR2 is FQGNSA. The CDR3 loop spans 14 amino acids. The germline V and J ends were trimmed by 6 bases and 7 bases, with 13 bases remaining between them. CDR3 sequence: CASRSTGLNSPLHF. The DNA for the CDR3 is TGTGCCAGCAGGTCTACAGGGTTAAATTCACCCCTCCACTTT.

This rearrangement joins TRBV6-6 to TRBJ1-1, with D possibly matching TRBD1 (5 bases). Trimming took off 8 bases at V and 6 bases at J, with 19 bases between the two ends. The CDR3 is 14 residues long. From germline, CDR1 is MNHNY and CDR2 SVGAGI (reference sequence). Here the CDR3 DNA reads TGTGCCAGCGTTAAGGGCAGGGAGGATCCTGAAGCTTTCTTT. It codes for CASVKGREDPEAFF.

This clone was seen only once. The chain has TRBV27 and TRBJ2-7; D not resolved. This CDR3 is 13 amino acids long. Germline CDR1 and CDR2: MNHEY and SMNVEV (reference sequence). With 8 bases removed from V and 2 bases from J, the gap between germline ends came to 13 bases. CDR3 in amino acids: CASAPRLPYEQYF. As DNA, the CDR3 is TGTGCCAGCGCCCCTAGGCTACCCTACGAGCAGTACTTC.

V and J are TRBV5-4 and TRBJ2-5; D tentatively reads TRBD1 or TRBD2 (6 bases each). Deletions cut 4 bases from V and 1 base from J, with 20 bases between. The CDR3 sequence is 17 residues long. Germline assignment: CDR1 SGHNT and CDR2 YYREEE (reference sequence). CDR3 sequence reads: CASSPGANSLIQETQYF. CDR3 DNA sequence: TGTGCCAGCAGCCCGGGGGCTAACTCCCTTATCCAAGAGACCCAGTACTTC.

This sequence joins TRBV2 and TRBJ1-2; D is possibly TRBD1 (5 bases). The CDR3 is 13 amino acids. Germline CDR1 and CDR2: SNHLY and FYNNEI. Deletions cut 8 bases from V and 3 bases from J, with 13 bases between. Here the CDR3 reads CASYRQNYYGYTF. Here the CDR3 DNA reads TGTGCCAGCTATCGACAGAACTACTATGGCTACACCTTC.

The chain has TRBV28 and TRBJ1-2; 9 positions match TRBD1. The V and J ends lost 1 base and 0 bases, in that order; junction bases with no gene match: 3. This CDR3 region has 16 residues. The germline gives CDR1 MDHEN, CDR2 SYDVKM. Written as DNA, the CDR3 is TGTGCCAGCAGTTTATACAGGGGGCCGCCTAACTATGGCTACACCTTC. It translates to CASSLYRGPPNYGYTF.

The chain is built from TRBV6-5 and TRBJ1-1; D gene unclear. V lost 6 bases and J lost 7, with 9 bases in between. The CDR3 totals 11 residues. Germline-derived CDR1 and CDR2 are MNHEY and SVGAGI. This CDR3 is CASRVGREAFF. The CDR3 DNA is TGTGCCAGCAGGGTCGGGCGTGAAGCTTTCTTT.

This clone was seen only once. The rearrangement joins TRBV10-1 to TRBJ2-1; possibly TRBD2 for D (5 bases). Germline V gene lookup returns CDR1 WNHNN and CDR2 SYGVQD (reference sequence). The ends were cut back, 8 bases at V and 8 bases at J, with 13 bases in the middle. This CDR3 has 12 amino acids. CDR3 protein: CASRDGVDEQFF. In nucleotides, the CDR3 is TGCGCCAGCCGAGACGGGGTGGATGAGCAGTTCTTC.

The rearrangement uses TRBV6-6 and TRBJ2-1; TRBD1 aligns across 8 bases. V shed 7 bases, J shed 2 bases, and the junction held 10 bases outside the gene matches. Looked up from germline, CDR1 is MNHNY and CDR2 is SVGAGI (reference sequence). CDR3 length equals 16 residues. CDR3 in DNA: TGTGCCAGCAATCTAAAAGCAGGGGGCACCTACAATGAGCAGTTCTTC. It is translated as CASNLKAGGTYNEQFF.

In this sample, this clone turned up once. The V call is TRBV5-4, the J call TRBJ1-6; TRBD1 matches 8 bases. Germline CDR1 reads SGHNT; CDR2 reads YYREEE (reference sequence). V lost 4 bases to trimming and J lost 3 bases; unmatched junction nucleotides: 6. The CDR3 extends over 16 amino acids. CDR3 in amino acids: CASSPGQGFYNSPLHF. The DNA of the CDR3 is TGTGCCAGCAGCCCCGGACAGGGCTTCTATAATTCACCCCTCCACTTT.

CDR3 residues: CASRPFGVVEKLFF. The CDR3 bases are TGTGCCAGCAGGCCTTTTGGGGTGGTTGAAAAACTGTTTTTT. The gene calls are TRBV2 and TRBJ1-4; D unclear. V shed 6 bases and J shed 7 bases, with 15 bases lying between them. This CDR3 has 14 residues. Germline V gene sequence: CDR1 SNHLY, CDR2 FYNNEI.

This rearrangement joins TRBV19 to TRBJ1-5; TRBD1 agrees at 12 bases. The CDR3 has 18 amino acids. CDR1 is LNHDA, CDR2 SQIVND, per germline (reference sequence). V shed 6 bases and J 1 base; nucleotides not matched to a gene: 10. In nucleotides, the CDR3 is TGTGCCAGTAGCTCAGACCGGGACAGGGGGCTAAGCAATCAGCCCCAGCATTTT. Its protein product is CASSSDRDRGLSNQPQHF.

J is TRBJ2-7 and V is TRBV5-1, with a possible D match to TRBD1 (6 bases). This CDR3 region has 16 residues. Per the germline V gene, CDR1 is SGHRS and CDR2 is YFSETQ. V shed 4 bases and J shed 0 bases, with 17 bases lying between them. The CDR3: CASSPRTEPTSYEQYF. The CDR3 nucleotides are TGCGCCAGCAGCCCGAGGACAGAACCAACCTCCTACGAGCAGTACTTC.

V usage is TRBV27 and J usage is TRBJ2-2, with D perhaps matching TRBD1 (6 bases). V was trimmed by 5 bases and J by 5 bases, leaving 12 bases between them. CDR1 is MNHEY and CDR2 is SMNVEV in the germline V gene (reference sequence). This CDR3 contains 14 residues. In nucleotides, the CDR3 is TGTGCCAGCAGTACAGGGTTCGGTACCGGGGAGCTGTTTTTT. As protein: CASSTGFGTGELFF.

The chain carries TRBV6-5 and TRBJ1-2; D remains unclear. With 6 bases removed from V and 7 bases from J, the gap between germline ends came to 9 bases. Germline CDR1 is MNHEY and CDR2 is SVGAGI. The CDR3 sequence is 11 residues long. The CDR3 DNA reads as TGTGCCAGCAGCCCTGGGGTTGGCTACACCTTC. This translates into CASSPGVGYTF.

This chain links TRBV5-1 with TRBJ1-3; possible D gene TRBD1, 6 bases. This CDR3 is 16 amino acids long. Trimming took 3 bases from V and 1 from J, leaving 14 bases between them. CDR1 is SGHRS, CDR2 YFSETQ, per germline. The CDR3 coding sequence is TGCGCCAGCAGCTGGGGGCCAAGGCAGTCTGGAAACACCATATATTTT. Protein sequence: CASSWGPRQSGNTIYF.

The chain employs TRBV5-4 and TRBJ2-7; D might be TRBD1 (6 bases). Germline loops: CDR1 SGHNT, CDR2 YYREEE (reference sequence). The CDR3 sequence is 15 residues long. Trimming left V 0 bases short and J 0 bases short, with 10 bases between. This chain's CDR3 is CASSLGTASSYEQYF. Written as DNA, the CDR3 is TGTGCCAGCAGCTTGGGGACAGCGTCCTCCTACGAGCAGTACTTC.

This clone was observed a single time. The chain is built from TRBV9 and TRBJ1-6, with TRBD1 matching over 9 bases. The germline gives CDR1 SGDLS, CDR2 YYNGEE. The V gene end was trimmed by 4 bases and the J gene end by 6 bases; junction bases not matched to a gene: 5. The CDR3 sequence is 15 residues long. The CDR3 nucleotides are TGTGCCAGCAGCACCCGGGACAGGGCTAATTCACCCCTCCACTTT. Residues: CASSTRDRANSPLHF.

The chain recombines TRBV7-3 with TRBJ2-2, with 10 bases matching TRBD2. This CDR3 contains 15 residues. Germline-derived CDR1 and CDR2 are SGHTA and FQGTGA. Losses at the gene ends were 5 bases for V and 6 bases for J; bases not matched to a gene: 6. CDR3: CASSPVGLAAGELFF. CDR3 DNA: TGTGCCAGCAGCCCCGTCGGACTAGCGGCCGGGGAGCTGTTTTTT.

V and J are TRBV19 and TRBJ2-3; D is undetermined. V lost 1 base and J lost 2, with 7 bases in between. The CDR3 loop spans 14 amino acids. The germline V gene encodes CDR1 LNHDA and CDR2 SQIVND (reference sequence). CDR3 in amino acids: CASSIGGFTDTQYF. Here the CDR3 DNA reads TGTGCCAGTAGTATAGGCGGATTCACAGATACGCAGTATTTT.

This clone was seen only a few times. J is TRBJ1-1 and V is TRBV30; D unresolved. CDR1 and CDR2 from the germline V gene are GTSNPN and SVGIG (reference sequence). The CDR3 has 9 residues. Deletions cut 2 bases from V and 5 bases from J, with 0 bases between. This chain's CDR3 is CAWSTEAFF. CDR3 nucleotides: TGTGCCTGGAGTACTGAAGCTTTCTTT.

The CDR3 nucleotides are TGTGCCATCCTCAATTCAAAATACGAGCAGTACTTC. It yields the protein CAILNSKYEQYF. The gene calls are TRBV7-9 and TRBJ2-7; no reliable D call. The CDR3 runs to 12 residues. Trimming shortened V by 10 bases and J by 4 bases, and 14 bases separated the two germline ends. From germline, CDR1 is SEHNR and CDR2 FQNEAQ (reference sequence).

The V call is TRBV4-3, the J call TRBJ1-2, with unresolved D. V gave up 0 bases and J gave up 3 bases, with 5 bases separating them. The CDR3 extends over 13 amino acids. Germline CDR1 LGHNA, CDR2 YSLEER. The chain's CDR3 is CASSQDVYYGYTF. As DNA, the CDR3 is TGCGCCAGCAGCCAAGACGTATACTATGGCTACACCTTC.

This clone showed up just a few times. This chain uses TRBV28 with TRBJ1-5; D not resolved. This CDR3 contains 16 residues. The germline V and J ends were trimmed by 5 bases and 4 bases, with 18 bases remaining between them. CDR1 and CDR2 (germline): MDHEN, SYDVKM. CDR3 nucleotide sequence: TGTGCCAGCAGTCCGAATTCCCGGGTCCCAAATCAGCCCCAGCATTTT. Protein product: CASSPNSRVPNQPQHF.

This rearrangement joins TRBV5-4 to TRBJ2-5; a possible D gene is TRBD2 (5 bases). CDR3 length: 15 residues. With 3 bases removed from V and 4 bases from J, the gap between germline ends came to 16 bases. Germline loops: CDR1 SGHNT, CDR2 YYREEE (reference sequence). The CDR3 reads CASSSEGLKRETQYF. In DNA, the CDR3 is TGTGCCAGCAGCTCGGAAGGACTGAAACGAGAGACCCAGTACTTC.

The chain carries TRBV30 and TRBJ1-6; tentatively, D is TRBD1 (6 bases). Germline values: CDR1 GTSNPN, CDR2 SVGIG (reference sequence). V lost 2 bases to trimming and J lost 14 bases, with 13 bases between them. This CDR3 contains 12 residues. The CDR3 sequence is CAWSPTGSTLHF. The DNA of the CDR3 is TGTGCCTGGAGTCCTACAGGGAGCACCCTCCACTTT.

This clone was recorded only once. The chain couples TRBV6-1 to TRBJ1-6; TRBD1 is a possible D gene (6 bases). V was clipped by 4 bases and J by 7 bases, with 14 bases between them. Germline V gene lookup returns CDR1 MNHNS and CDR2 SASEGT. The CDR3 totals 15 residues. DNA for the CDR3: TGTGCCAGCAGTGGATACAGGGCCGACAATTCACCCCTCCACTTT. Its protein product is CASSGYRADNSPLHF.

The V gene is TRBV19, the J gene TRBJ1-3, with D perhaps matching TRBD1 (6 bases). With 3 bases removed from V and 0 bases from J, the gap between germline ends came to 12 bases. Germline V lookup: CDR1 LNHDA, CDR2 SQIVND (reference sequence). This CDR3 contains 16 residues. In DNA, the CDR3 is TGTGCCAGTAGTATCCTGGGACACGGCTCTGGAAACACCATATATTTT. This gives the protein CASSILGHGSGNTIYF.

The J gene is TRBJ2-7, the V gene TRBV4-2; D is undetermined. This CDR3 has 13 amino acids. The germline gives CDR1 LGHNA, CDR2 YNFKEQ. V dropped 4 bases and J dropped 5 bases, with 12 bases sitting between them. As DNA, the CDR3 is TGTGCCAGCAGCCCAATCGGCACCCACGAGCAGTACTTC. This translates into CASSPIGTHEQYF.

The chain employs TRBV4-3 and TRBJ2-7; D is perhaps TRBD1 (7 bases). CDR1 LGHNA and CDR2 YSLEER come from the germline V gene. V shed 3 bases and J shed 4 bases, with 13 bases lying between them. The CDR3 extends over 14 amino acids. The CDR3 DNA follows: TGCGCCAGCAGCCAGGGCCCAGGGGGGTACGAGCAGTACTTC. This gives the protein CASSQGPGGYEQYF.

The rearrangement uses TRBV2 and TRBJ1-2, with D perhaps matching TRBD1 (6 bases). Germline V gene sequence: CDR1 SNHLY, CDR2 FYNNEI. There are 13 residues in the CDR3. V lost 3 bases to trimming and J lost 6 bases, with 11 bases between them. CDR3 sequence (DNA): TGTGCCAGCAGTGATCGCAGGGGCCATGGCTACACCTTC. This translates into CASSDRRGHGYTF.